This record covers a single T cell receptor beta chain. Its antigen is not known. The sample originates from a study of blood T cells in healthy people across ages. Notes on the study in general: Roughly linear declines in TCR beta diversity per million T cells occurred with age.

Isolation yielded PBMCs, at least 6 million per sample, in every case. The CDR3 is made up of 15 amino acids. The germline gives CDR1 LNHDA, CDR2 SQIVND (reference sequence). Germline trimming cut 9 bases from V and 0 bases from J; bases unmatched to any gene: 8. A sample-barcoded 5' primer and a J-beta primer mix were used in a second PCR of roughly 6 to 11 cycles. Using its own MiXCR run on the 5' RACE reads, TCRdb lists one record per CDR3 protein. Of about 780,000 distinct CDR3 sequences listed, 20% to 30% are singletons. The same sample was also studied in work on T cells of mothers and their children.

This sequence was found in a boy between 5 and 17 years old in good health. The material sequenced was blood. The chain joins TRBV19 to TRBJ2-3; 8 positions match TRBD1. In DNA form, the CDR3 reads TGTGCCAGCAGGACACAGGGGGAAAGCACAGATACGCAGTATTTT. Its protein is CASRTQGESTDTQYF.